What follows describes a single T cell receptor (beta chain). The antigen is not known. Data came from immunoSEQ multiplex PCR; TCRdb stores just in-frame clones and leaves some out. Of about 82,000 clones listed, around 95% are singletons. The V and J ends lost 6 bases and 2 bases respectively, with 13 bases between them. Germline lookup yields CDR1 WSHSY and CDR2 SAAADI. This CDR3 has 15 amino acids. The source of the sample is a study of cytomegalovirus exposure and HLA in healthy donors. Whole-study results and caveats: The authors enumerated over 150 TCR beta chains as linked to cytomegalovirus.

The TCR comes from a woman aged 18-35 years in good health and CMV-seronegative. Material for sequencing was PBMCs. V is TRBV10-2 and J is TRBJ2-2; D may be TRBD1 (7 bases). The CDR3 protein is CASSRGTVNTGELFF. The CDR3 nucleotides read TGCGCCAGCAGCCGCGGGACAGTTAACACCGGGGAGCTGTTTTTT.